This record looks at one T cell receptor (beta chain) sequence and its context. Method: immunoSEQ multiplex PCR; TCRdb's copy keeps in-frame clones and lacks some. Of under 100,000 clones in the sample, 85% to 95% are singletons; the top ten hold about 0.36%. Trimming took 1 base from V and 2 from J, leaving 11 bases between them. This CDR3 contains 15 residues. The germline V gene has CDR1 SGHTS and CDR2 YDEGEE. This record comes from a study of technical replicates of blood from several donors. The sequenced sample consisted of T cells isolated from PBMCs. The clonotype was recovered from a human donor in good health. The rearrangement joins TRBV5-8 to TRBJ2-3; D is possibly TRBD1 (5 bases). The CDR3 reads CASSLLGQNTDTQYF. In DNA form, the CDR3 reads TGTGCCAGCAGCTTGTTAGGACAAAACACAGATACGCAGTATTTT. Using reference TRBV5-8 and TRBJ2-3 for the parts outside the CDR3, the full variable domain is EAGVTQSPTHLIKTRGQQATLRCSPISGHTSVYWYQQALGLGLQFLLWYDEGEERNRGNFPPRFSGRQFPNYSSELNVNALELEDSALYLCASSLLGQNTDTQYFGPGTRLTVL.